This record covers a single T cell receptor beta chain. The sample originates from a study of T cell repertoires in cytomegalovirus infection. TCRdb reanalysed the reads using MiXCR and keeps one entry per CDR3 protein. The sample consists of some 440,000 distinct CDR3 sequences, approximately 31% of them appearing once. Per the germline V gene, CDR1 is DFQATT and CDR2 is SNEGSKA (reference sequence). The junction had 3 bases not matched to a gene; V was cut back by 1 base and J by 6 bases. The length of the CDR3 is 14 residues. Material for sequencing was PBMCs. This receptor was taken from a human donor in good health (CMV status not recorded). Some clones in this sample may be carry-over from other donors' samples. The chain carries TRBV20-1 and TRBJ2-2; TRBD2 aligns across 9 bases. The chain's CDR3 is CSARVAGDAGELFF. CDR3 DNA: TGCAGTGCTAGAGTAGCGGGGGACGCCGGGGAGCTGTTTTTT.